Shown below are 9 T cell receptor beta chains from a single sample sequenced in a study of T cells after yellow fever vaccination. TCRdb called the 5' RACE reads again in MiXCR, with one record for every CDR3 protein. The table lists some 320,000 distinct CDR3 sequences, over 3.5% of them singletons, with 20% to 25% in the top ten. Sequenced here: PBMCs, sampled 5 days after the yellow fever booster vaccination. These receptors all come from a man aged 18 to 29 who received the YFV17D yellow fever vaccine.

With regard to this clonotype: Just one base apart from a much larger clone, this may be a read error. The chain employs TRBV7-9 and TRBJ2-7, with 10 nucleotides matching TRBD1. The CDR3 totals 14 residues. Germline-derived CDR1 and CDR2 are SEHNR and FQNEAQ (reference sequence). CDR3 sequence (DNA): TGTGCCAGCAGCTCCCGGGACAGGGGCTACGAGAAGTACGTC. Amino acids: CASSSRDRGYEKYV.

This clonotype was detected many times. This sequence joins TRBV4-1 and TRBJ2-1; no reliable D call. The CDR3 has 11 amino acids. Trimming took 8 bases from V and 7 from J, leaving 9 bases between them. Looked up from germline, CDR1 is MGHRA and CDR2 is YSYEKL. CDR3 in amino acids: CASGVSNEQFF. CDR3 coding DNA: TGCGCCAGCGGGGTCTCAAATGAGCAGTTCTTC.

The sample holds a few counts of this clonotype. V usage is TRBV19 and J usage is TRBJ1-2; D unclear. V was cut by 8 bases and J by 8 bases, with 21 bases left in between. CDR1 and CDR2 (germline): LNHDA, SQIVND (reference sequence). The CDR3 has 14 amino acids. CDR3 coding DNA: TGTGCCAGTGGATCCAGGAAGCCTGAGGAAGGCTACACCTTC. This sequence encodes CASGSRKPEEGYTF.

The V gene is TRBV7-6, the J gene TRBJ2-1; 7 nucleotides align to TRBD2. Unmatched junction bases numbered 2, after V lost 3 bases and J lost 0 bases. CDR3 length: 15 residues. Germline V CDR1 and CDR2: SGHVS, FNYEAQ. The chain's CDR3 is CASSFSGYSYNEQFF. The DNA of the CDR3 is TGTGCCAGCAGCTTTAGCGGGTACTCCTACAATGAGCAGTTCTTC.

This clonotype appeared many times. The chain combines TRBV5-1 with TRBJ2-2; D might be TRBD2 (5 bases). The CDR3 consists of 12 residues. Looked up from germline, CDR1 is SGHRS and CDR2 is YFSETQ. V lost 5 bases and J lost 6, with 8 bases in between. For the CDR3, the DNA is TGCGCCAGCAGATGGGGAGCCGGGGAGCTGTTTTTT. It yields the protein CASRWGAGELFF.

By its share, this clonotype is medium-sized. The rearrangement links TRBV27 to TRBJ1-6; a possible D gene is TRBD1 (5 bases). Trimming removed 10 bases from V and 0 bases from J, with 13 bases in between. The CDR3 length is 15 residues. CDR1 MNHEY and CDR2 SMNVEV come from the germline V gene (reference sequence). CDR3 sequence: CATGGKASYNSPLHF. The CDR3 DNA follows: TGTGCCACGGGGGGGAAAGCCTCCTATAATTCACCCCTCCACTTT.

The sample holds a few counts of this clonotype. The chain is built from TRBV11-2 and TRBJ2-1; D call uncertain. The CDR3 contains 15 residues. V was clipped by 1 base and J by 6 bases, with 13 bases between them. Germline CDR1 is SGHAT and CDR2 is FQNNGV. This CDR3 is CASSLVLRPGNEQFF. The CDR3 DNA reads TGTGCCAGCAGCTTAGTCTTGAGACCCGGCAATGAGCAGTTCTTC.

This clonotype showed up just a few times. The CDR3 protein is CASSRPSGGPRETQYF. DNA for the CDR3: TGCGCCAGCAGCCGTCCTAGCGGGGGGCCCAGAGAGACCCAGTACTTC. The chain couples TRBV4-1 to TRBJ2-5; 11 nucleotides align to TRBD2. V trimming: 4 bases; J trimming: 4 bases; junction bases outside the gene matches: 8. The germline gives CDR1 MGHRA, CDR2 YSYEKL. The CDR3 is 16 residues long.

This clonotype has only a few counts. In nucleotides, the CDR3 is TGTGCCAGCAGCTTAGTTCGTACGAACACTGAAGCTTTCTTT. It encodes CASSLVRTNTEAFF. The chain uses TRBV7-9 and TRBJ1-1; no clear D gene. CDR3 length: 14 amino acids. Germline V gives CDR1 SEHNR, CDR2 FQNEAQ (reference sequence). Between the trimmed V and J ends, which lost 1 base and 1 base, there was a span of 7 bases.